The rows below give T cell receptor beta chains drawn from one sample of a study of naive and memory T cell subsets. One entry per CDR3 protein results from TCRdb running MiXCR on the UMI-ligation and nested PCR reads. The sample lists 75,000 to 85,000 distinct CDR3 sequences; around 13% were seen once. Sequenced sample: central memory CD4+ T cells from blood. These receptors all stem from a human donor in good health. Both conserved end residues are part of each CDR3. Fields, in order: J gene, clone size, D gene, V gene, CDR3 DNA, CDR3 protein. D genes are given only for firm matches. Clone size, where shown, is once, few, many, or a class for clones that have expanded.

j_gene: TRBJ1-5
abundance: few
d_gene: NA
v_gene: TRBV20-1
CDR3nt: TGCAGTGCTAGAGTCGGAGAGGGTGTTCAGCCCCAGCATTTT
CDR3aa: CSARVGEGVQPQHF

j_gene: TRBJ2-1
abundance: few
d_gene: TRBD2
v_gene: TRBV6-1
CDR3nt: TGTGCCAGCAAAGGAGTGGGACTAGGTTCCGATGAGCAGTTCTTC
CDR3aa: CASKGVGLGSDEQFF

j_gene: TRBJ2-5
abundance: many
d_gene: NA
v_gene: TRBV5-4
CDR3nt: TGTGCCAGCAGCTCAAGTCTGGGGGGCCTGGGGACCCAGTACTTC
CDR3aa: CASSSSLGGLGTQYF

j_gene: TRBJ2-5
abundance: many
d_gene: NA
v_gene: TRBV5-1
CDR3nt: TGCGCCAGCAGAGGGGGGACAGTACATCAAGAGACCCAGTACTTC
CDR3aa: CASRGGTVHQETQYF

j_gene: TRBJ2-2
abundance: NA
d_gene: TRBD2
v_gene: TRBV12-3/TRBV12-4
CDR3nt: TGTGCCAGCAGTTTCCCAATTAGCGGGAGGATGACCGGGGAGCTGTTTTTT
CDR3aa: CASSFPISGRMTGELFF

j_gene: TRBJ2-1
abundance: many
d_gene: TRBD2
v_gene: TRBV6-5
CDR3nt: TGTGCCAGCAGTTACGGTCGTCTAGCGGGAGTGGATGAGCAGTTCTTC
CDR3aa: CASSYGRLAGVDEQFF

j_gene: TRBJ1-1
abundance: many
d_gene: NA
v_gene: TRBV12-3/TRBV12-4
CDR3nt: TGTGCCAGCAGCTATAGCGGGACCACTGAAGCTTTCTTT
CDR3aa: CASSYSGTTEAFF

j_gene: TRBJ2-1
abundance: few
d_gene: NA
v_gene: TRBV6-5
CDR3nt: TGTGCCAGCGTAGGGGCCAATGAGCAGTTCTTC
CDR3aa: CASVGANEQFF

j_gene: TRBJ1-2
abundance: NA
d_gene: NA
v_gene: TRBV29-1
CDR3nt: TGCAGCGTCAGACAGACGGGGTATGGCTACACCTTC
CDR3aa: CSVRQTGYGYTF

j_gene: TRBJ1-5
abundance: few
d_gene: NA
v_gene: TRBV21-1
CDR3nt: TGTGCCAGCAGCAAACACGTCAGGGATAGCAATCAGCCCCAGCATTTT
CDR3aa: CASSKHVRDSNQPQHF

j_gene: TRBJ1-1
abundance: NA
d_gene: NA
v_gene: TRBV6-5
CDR3nt: TGTGCCAGCAGTTCCTCCCTACAGGGATCCACTGAAGCTTTCTTT
CDR3aa: CASSSSLQGSTEAFF

j_gene: TRBJ1-2
abundance: many
d_gene: TRBD1
v_gene: TRBV4-1
CDR3nt: TGCGCCAGCAGCCATACCGGGACAGTCTATGGCTACACCTTC
CDR3aa: CASSHTGTVYGYTF

j_gene: TRBJ1-4
abundance: many
d_gene: NA
v_gene: TRBV7-9
CDR3nt: TGTGCCAGCAGCCCAGGGTCCATCAATGAAAAACTGTTTTTT
CDR3aa: CASSPGSINEKLFF

j_gene: TRBJ2-5
abundance: many
d_gene: TRBD2
v_gene: TRBV25-1
CDR3nt: TGTGCCAGCAGGGGAGGGGCTAGGGAGACCCAGTACTTC
CDR3aa: CASRGGARETQYF

j_gene: TRBJ1-2
abundance: few
d_gene: TRBD1
v_gene: TRBV11-2
CDR3nt: TGTGCCAGCAGCCCGGACAGGGGTTATGGCTACACCTTC
CDR3aa: CASSPDRGYGYTF

j_gene: TRBJ1-1
abundance: NA
d_gene: TRBD1
v_gene: TRBV28
CDR3nt: TGTGCCAGCAGTCCTGCGGGACAGGTGGGAACTGAAGCTTTCTTT
CDR3aa: CASSPAGQVGTEAFF

j_gene: TRBJ1-5
abundance: NA
d_gene: NA
v_gene: TRBV18
CDR3nt: TGTGCCAGCTCCTGGGGGAACGAGGAATCCCAGCCCCAGCATTTT
CDR3aa: CASSWGNEESQPQHF

j_gene: TRBJ1-4
abundance: many
d_gene: NA
v_gene: TRBV28
CDR3nt: TGTGCCAGCAGTTTCCAGGGACAATCCCTGAATGAAAAACTGTTTTTT
CDR3aa: CASSFQGQSLNEKLFF